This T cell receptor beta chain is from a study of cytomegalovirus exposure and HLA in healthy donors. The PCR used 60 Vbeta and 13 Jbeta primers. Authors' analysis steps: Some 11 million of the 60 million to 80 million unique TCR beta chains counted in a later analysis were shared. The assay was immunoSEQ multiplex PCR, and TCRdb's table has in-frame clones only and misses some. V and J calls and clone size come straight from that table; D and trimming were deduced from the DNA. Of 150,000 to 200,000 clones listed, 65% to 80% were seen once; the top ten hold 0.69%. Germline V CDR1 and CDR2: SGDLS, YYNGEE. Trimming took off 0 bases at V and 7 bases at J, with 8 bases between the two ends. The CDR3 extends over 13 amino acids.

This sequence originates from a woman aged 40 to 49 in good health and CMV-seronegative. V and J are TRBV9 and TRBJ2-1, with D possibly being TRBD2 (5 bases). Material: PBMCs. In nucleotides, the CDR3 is TGTGCCAGCAGCGTAGGGGAGTTTAATGAGCAGTTCTTC. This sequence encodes CASSVGEFNEQFF.